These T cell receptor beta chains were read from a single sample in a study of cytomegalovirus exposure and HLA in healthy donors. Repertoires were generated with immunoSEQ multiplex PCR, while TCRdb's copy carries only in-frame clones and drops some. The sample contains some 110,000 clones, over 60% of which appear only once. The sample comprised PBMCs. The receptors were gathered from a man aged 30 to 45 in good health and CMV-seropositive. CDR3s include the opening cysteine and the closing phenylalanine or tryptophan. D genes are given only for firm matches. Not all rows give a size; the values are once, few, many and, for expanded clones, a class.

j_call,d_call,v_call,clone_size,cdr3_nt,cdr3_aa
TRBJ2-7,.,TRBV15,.,TGTGCCACCAGCAGGGAACGAGGGGGGGCCTACGAGCAGTACTTC,CATSRERGGAYEQYF
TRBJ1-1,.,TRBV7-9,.,TGTGCCAGCAGCTCCCCTAGCCTTGAAGCTTTCTTT,CASSSPSLEAFF
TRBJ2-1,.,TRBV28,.,TGTGCCAGCAGGTCGGGCAGGGGTGTCATGGCCTACAATGAGCAGTTCTTC,CASRSGRGVMAYNEQFF
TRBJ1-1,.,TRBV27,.,TGTGCCAGCAGTTATGGTTCACTCACTGAAGCTTTCTTT,CASSYGSLTEAFF
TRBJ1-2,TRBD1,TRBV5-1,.,TGCGCCAGCAGCTTTGGGACAGGACCGCGCCCCTACTATGGCTACACCTTC,CASSFGTGPRPYYGYTF
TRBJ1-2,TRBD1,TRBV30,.,TGTGCCTGGTCCGGGACAGCCCGACGGGGCCAGAGCTACACCTTC,CAWSGTARRGQSYTF
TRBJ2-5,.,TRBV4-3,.,TGCGCCAGCAGCCCCTCGCGTTCGTGGCGGGAGACCCAGTACTTC,CASSPSRSWRETQYF
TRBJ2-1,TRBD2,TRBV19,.,TGTGCCAGTAGCACTAGCGGGGGGGCCTACAATGAGCAGTTCTTC,CASSTSGGAYNEQFF
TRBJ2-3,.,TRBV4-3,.,TGCGCCAGCAGCCAATTCAGTGCAGATACGCAGTATTTT,CASSQFSADTQYF
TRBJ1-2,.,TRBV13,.,TGTGCCAGCAGCCAGTGGCCGCTTTTTGGGGGGTTTGGCTACACCTTC,CASSQWPLFGGFGYTF
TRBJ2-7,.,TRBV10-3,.,TGTGCCATTCGGGACATCGAATTCTCCTACGAGCAGTACTTC,CAIRDIEFSYEQYF
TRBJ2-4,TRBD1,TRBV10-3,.,TGTGCCATCAGTGAGTCGACAGGGGCGCTGGACATTCAGTACTTC,CAISESTGALDIQYF
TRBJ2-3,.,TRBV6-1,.,TGTGCCAGCAAACCGGGGTTGAAGGCAGATACGCAGTATTTT,CASKPGLKADTQYF
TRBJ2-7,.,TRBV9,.,TGTGCCAGCAGCGTAGATGGGTCAGGGGTTAGGGAGCAGTACTTC,CASSVDGSGVREQYF
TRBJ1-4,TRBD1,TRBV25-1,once,TGTGCCAGCAGTGAACTAGGGACAGCCCTCAGGGATGAAAAACTGTTTTTT,CASSELGTALRDEKLFF
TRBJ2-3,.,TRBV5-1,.,TGCGCCAGCAGCCCCTGGGCGGGGCGCAGCGATACGCAGTATTTT,CASSPWAGRSDTQYF
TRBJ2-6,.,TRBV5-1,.,TGCGCCAGCAGCGCACAGGGTGCTGGGGCCAACGTCCTGACTTTC,CASSAQGAGANVLTF
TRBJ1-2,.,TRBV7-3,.,TGTGCCAGCAGCCCGCCGGACTATGGCTACCCCTTC,CASSPPDYGYPF
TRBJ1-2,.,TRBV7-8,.,TGTGCCAGCAGCTTACGGACATTCTGGGAAGGCTACACCTTC,CASSLRTFWEGYTF
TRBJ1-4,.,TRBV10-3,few,TGTGCCATCAGGGGGTCGCGGGGGACTAATGAAAAACTGTTTTTT,CAIRGSRGTNEKLFF
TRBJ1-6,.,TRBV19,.,TGTGCCAGTAGTACGGACAGCTCCTATAATTCACCCCTCCACTTT,CASSTDSSYNSPLHF
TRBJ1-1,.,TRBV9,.,TGTGCCAGCAGCGTAGGGGGGGGCGCGAACACTGAAGCTTTCTTT,CASSVGGGANTEAFF
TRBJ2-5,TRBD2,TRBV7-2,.,TGTGCCAGCAGCTGGGCAGCGGGGGGAGAGACCCAGTACTTC,CASSWAAGGETQYF
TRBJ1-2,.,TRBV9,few,TGTGCCAGCAGCGACTCACTTCGGGGAAATGGCTACACCTTC,CASSDSLRGNGYTF